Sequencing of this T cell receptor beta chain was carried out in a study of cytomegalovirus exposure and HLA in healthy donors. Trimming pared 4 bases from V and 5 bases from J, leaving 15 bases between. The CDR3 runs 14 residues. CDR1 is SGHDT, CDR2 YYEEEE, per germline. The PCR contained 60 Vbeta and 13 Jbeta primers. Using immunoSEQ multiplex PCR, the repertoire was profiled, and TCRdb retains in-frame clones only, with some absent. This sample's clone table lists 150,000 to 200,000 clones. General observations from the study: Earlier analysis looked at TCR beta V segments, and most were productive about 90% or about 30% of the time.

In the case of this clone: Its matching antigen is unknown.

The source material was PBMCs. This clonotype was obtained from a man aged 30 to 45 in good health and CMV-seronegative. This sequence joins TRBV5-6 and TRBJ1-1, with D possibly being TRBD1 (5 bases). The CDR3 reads CASSVNAGWTEAFF. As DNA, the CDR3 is TGTGCCAGCAGCGTTAACGCAGGGTGGACTGAAGCTTTCTTT.